Sequencing of this T cell receptor (beta chain) was carried out in a study of blood T cell repertoires in COVID-19. Across the study: Specimens from acute and convalescent COVID-19 originated in the United States, Italy and Spain. In each case, the material was cDNA or gDNA derived from T cells, B-cell-depleted T cells, or PBMCs.

Donors of Cohort 3 who recovered were those that had two negative PCRs, clearance, or symptom resolution. CDR3 length equals 13 residues. The V gene's germline CDR1 is LGHDT and CDR2 YNNKEL (reference sequence). V was clipped by 4 bases and J by 6 bases, with 10 bases between them. The authors' processing: Estimation of nucleated cell counts relied on the amplification of reference gene primers. Generated by immunoSEQ multiplex PCR, the TCRdb table keeps only in-frame clones and is missing some. D and trimming were read from the DNA, whereas the V and J calls and clone size are those reported in that table. Here the sample spans 200,000 to 250,000 clones, roughly 85% being singletons.

J is TRBJ1-5 and V is TRBV3-1 (or the pseudogene TRBV3-2); no firm D call. The sample was PBMCs or T cells enriched from blood (not recorded which). This clonotype was sampled from a man between 25 and 39 years old who had recovered from COVID-19. CDR3 in DNA: TGTGCCAGCAGCCCAGGTGCTGGTCAGCCCCAGCATTTT. Translating it yields CASSPGAGQPQHF.